This TCR beta chain was profiled in a study of T-cell memory formation after mild COVID-19. Whole-study results and caveats: Contracting CD4+ clones were located mainly in CM and EM, and CD8+ clones in EMRA.

Germline V CDR1 and CDR2: MNHEY, SVGAGI. CDR3 length equals 15 residues. The ends lost 2 bases at V and 7 bases at J; junction bases unmatched: 5. One entry per CDR3 protein, called by TCRdb with MiXCR from the 5' RACE reads. The sample lists about 440,000 distinct CDR3 sequences; around 19% were seen once. This clonotype was seen a handful of times. Its antigen is unidentified. This chain uses TRBV6-5 with TRBJ1-6, with 7 bases aligning to TRBD1. Sequences were obtained from PBMCs or a T cell subset sorted from them (not recorded which). The TCR was taken from an adult woman who had mild COVID-19 (a few samples of this study predate the infection). Cell type and time point are not known. DNA of the CDR3: TGTGCCAGCAGTTACCACGGGACAGCGAATTCACCCCTCCACTTT. The encoded protein is CASSYHGTANSPLHF.